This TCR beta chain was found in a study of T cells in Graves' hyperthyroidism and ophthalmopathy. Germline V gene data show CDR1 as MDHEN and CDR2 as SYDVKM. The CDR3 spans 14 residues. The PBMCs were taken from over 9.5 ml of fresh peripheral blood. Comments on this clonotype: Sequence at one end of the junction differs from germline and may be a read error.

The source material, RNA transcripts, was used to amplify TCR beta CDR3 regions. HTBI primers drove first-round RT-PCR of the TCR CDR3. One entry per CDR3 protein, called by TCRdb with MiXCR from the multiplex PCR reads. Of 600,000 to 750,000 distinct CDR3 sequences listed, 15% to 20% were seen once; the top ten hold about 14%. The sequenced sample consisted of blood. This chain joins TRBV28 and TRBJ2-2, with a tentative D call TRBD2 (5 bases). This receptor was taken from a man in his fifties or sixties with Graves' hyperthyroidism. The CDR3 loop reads CASNELANTGEPFF. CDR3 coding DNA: TGTGCCAGCAATGAACTTGCGAACACCGGGGAGCCGTTTTTT.